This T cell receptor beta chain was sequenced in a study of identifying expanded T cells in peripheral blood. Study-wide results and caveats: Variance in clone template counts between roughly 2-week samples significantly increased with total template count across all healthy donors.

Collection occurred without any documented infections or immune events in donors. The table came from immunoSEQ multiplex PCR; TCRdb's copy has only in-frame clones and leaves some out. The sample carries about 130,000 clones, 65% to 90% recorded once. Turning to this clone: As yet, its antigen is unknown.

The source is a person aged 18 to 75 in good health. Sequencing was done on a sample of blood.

The CDR3 spells CASRPTSNEQFF. Here the CDR3 DNA reads TGTGCCAGCAGACCGACTAGCAATGAGCAGTTCTTC. The chain carries TRBV28 and TRBJ2-1; perhaps TRBD2 as D (6 bases). The CDR3 runs to 12 residues. Germline values: CDR1 MDHEN, CDR2 SYDVKM. V was shortened by 6 bases and J by 6 bases, with 9 bases between the two germline ends.